This T cell receptor beta chain is from a study of vaccination effects on CD4 cells after COVID-19. Data came from immunoSEQ multiplex PCR; TCRdb stores just in-frame clones and leaves some out. The table has 15,000 or so clones, nearly 80% seen once; the top ten hold about 28%. Sequencing was preceded by expansion of antigen-specific CD4+ T cells with viral peptide pools in the ViraFEST assay. Cells that had been cultured for about 10 days were the source of isolated CD4+ T cells. Confirmation by PCR established that the person had SARS-CoV-2 infection between March and December 2020. Participants received two doses of either the BNT162b2 or mRNA-1273 vaccine. A remark on this clone: Antigen: not known.

The V end was cut by 0 bases, the J end by 0 bases, with 12 bases between. CDR1 and CDR2 (germline): MGHRA, YSYEKL. This CDR3 is built from 18 residues. V usage is TRBV4-1 and J usage is TRBJ1-6; D is uncertain. The clonotype comes from a human donor who had a prior SARS-CoV-2 infection. The source was CD4+ T cells from PBMCs cultured with HCoV-NL63 spike peptides, collected after COVID-19 vaccination. CDR3 sequence: CASSQDGVKYSYNSPLHF. The CDR3 region has the DNA TGCGCCAGCAGCCAAGATGGGGTGAAATACTCCTATAATTCACCCCTCCACTTT.